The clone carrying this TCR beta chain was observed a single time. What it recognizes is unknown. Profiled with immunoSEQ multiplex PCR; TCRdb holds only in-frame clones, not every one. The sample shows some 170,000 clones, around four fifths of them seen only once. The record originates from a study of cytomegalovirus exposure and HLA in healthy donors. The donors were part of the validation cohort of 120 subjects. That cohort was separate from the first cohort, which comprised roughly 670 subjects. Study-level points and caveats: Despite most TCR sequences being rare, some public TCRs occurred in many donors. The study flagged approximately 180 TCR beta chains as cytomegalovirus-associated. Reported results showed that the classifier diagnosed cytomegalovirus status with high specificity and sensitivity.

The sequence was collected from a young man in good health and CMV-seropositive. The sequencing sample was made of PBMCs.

CDR3: CASSKRSSGGINTGELFF. The CDR3, as DNA: TGTGCCAGCAGCAAAAGGTCTAGCGGGGGCATCAACACCGGGGAGCTGTTTTTT. The chain combines TRBV21-1 with TRBJ2-2; no check of the table's D call, TRBD2, against the DNA was made. TRBV21-1 is shown as a pseudogene. The CDR3 is 18 amino acids.